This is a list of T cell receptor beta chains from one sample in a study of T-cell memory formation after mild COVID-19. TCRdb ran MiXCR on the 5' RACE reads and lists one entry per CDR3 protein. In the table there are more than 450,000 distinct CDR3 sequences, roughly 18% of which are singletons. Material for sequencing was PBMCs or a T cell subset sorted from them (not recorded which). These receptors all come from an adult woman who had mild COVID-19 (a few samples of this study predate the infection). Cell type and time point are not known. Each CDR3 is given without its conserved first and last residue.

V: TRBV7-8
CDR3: ASSLTRTLATGELF

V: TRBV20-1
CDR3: SAPPGTYGYT

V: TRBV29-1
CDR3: SVKRSYEQY

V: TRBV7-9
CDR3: ASSLPAPNEQF

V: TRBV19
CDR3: ASSNPGLLSEQY

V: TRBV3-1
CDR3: ASSQEGRVQY

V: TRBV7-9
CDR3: ASSARPSDKNTEAF

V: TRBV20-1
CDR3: SASGSGRRGNTIY

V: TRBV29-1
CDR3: SVESGVSNQPQH

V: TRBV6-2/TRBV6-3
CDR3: ASSFPWEGLADISSYNEQF

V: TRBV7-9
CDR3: ASSITERTDTQY

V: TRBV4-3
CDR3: ASSQDTGSGSNEQF

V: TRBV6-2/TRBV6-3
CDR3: ASSYSQREQF

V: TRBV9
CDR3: ASSVAGSRSYNEQF

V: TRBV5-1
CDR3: ASSLLPGAGGPIGELF

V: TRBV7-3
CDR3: ASSPAGGAWSAEAF

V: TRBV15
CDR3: ATSRDPSETGGFGNTIY

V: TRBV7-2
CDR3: ASSLVVAEAF

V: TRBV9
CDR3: ASSVGQATDTQY

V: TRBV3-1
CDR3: ASSNAGQRNEQF

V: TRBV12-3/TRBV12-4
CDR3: ASSSRAGGPYEQY

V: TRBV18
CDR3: ASSPHGTLNTEAF

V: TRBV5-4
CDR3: ASSLALAGSQYEQY